This T cell receptor (beta chain) derives from a study of CD8 T cells in ankylosing spondylitis. The CDR3 loop spans 14 amino acids. Trimming cost V 6 bases and J 3 bases; bases outside gene matches: 8. CDR1 is DFQATT, CDR2 SNEGSKA, per germline (reference sequence). The study's findings and limits: Characteristic, it appeared, of ankylosing spondylitis blood was a TCR beta motif of seven or eight highly homologous variants.

This clonotype was seen at least ten times. What it binds is unknown. TCRdb reprocessed the 5' RACE reads with MiXCR, giving one entry per CDR3 protein. The table includes fewer than 550,000 distinct CDR3 sequences, about 5.4% detected once. The V gene is TRBV20-1, the J gene TRBJ1-2; TRBD1 aligns across 9 bases. The source of this sequence is a male donor with ankylosing spondylitis. Material for sequencing was blood, either unsorted or a sorted T cell fraction (not recorded which). The CDR3 region has the DNA TGCAGTGCCCCCACAGGGGGCGGAGACTATGGCTACACCTTC. Translation: CSAPTGGGDYGYTF.